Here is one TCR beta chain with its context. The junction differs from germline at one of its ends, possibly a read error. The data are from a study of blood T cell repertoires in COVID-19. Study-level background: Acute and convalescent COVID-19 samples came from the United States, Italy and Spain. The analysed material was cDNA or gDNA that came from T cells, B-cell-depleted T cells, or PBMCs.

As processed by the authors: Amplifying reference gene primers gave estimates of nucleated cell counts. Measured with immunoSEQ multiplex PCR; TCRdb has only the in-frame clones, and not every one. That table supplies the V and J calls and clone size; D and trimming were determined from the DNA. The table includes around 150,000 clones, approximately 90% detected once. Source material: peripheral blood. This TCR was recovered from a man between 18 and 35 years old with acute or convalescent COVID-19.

CDR3 DNA: TGTGCCAGTAGTATAGGGTGGGGACAGGGGCAAGAGGCCCAGTACTTC. Translated: CASSIGWGQGQEAQYF. The rearrangement uses TRBV19 and TRBJ2-5, with 10 bases aligning to TRBD1. Germline V CDR1 and CDR2: LNHDA, SQIVND (reference sequence). The CDR3 covers 16 residues.